This T cell receptor delta chain came from a study of Vδ1+ human thymocytes. Study observations and caveats: In the thymus, TRG and TRD repertoires looked highly polyclonal with Gaussian CDR3 lengths. Approximately 19% of thymic delta-chain sequences were Vdelta2, with few Vdelta3, unlike blood Vdelta1+ controls.

V was clipped by 0 bases and J by 6 bases; unmatched bases: 22. Germline V gene data show CDR1 as TSWWSYY and CDR2 as QGS. CDR3 size: 22 residues. The template was reverse-transcribed extracted RNA. Multiplex PCR used pooled V-gene forward primers and a constant-region reverse primer to amplify CDR3s. TCRdb re-called the multiplex PCR reads via CATT. The sample yields roughly 56,000 delta-chain clones, over 13% seen once. Comments on this clone: What it binds is unknown.

The receptor comes from a girl under two years old who had congenital heart surgery. The chain links TRDV1 to TRDJ1, with TRDD3 identical over 13 bases. Sequencing was performed on Vdelta1+ gamma-delta thymocytes from the thymus. Subset meaning: FACS-sorted CD3+ TCRalphabeta- TCRVdelta1+ TCRVdelta2- thymocytes. CDR3 residues: CALGELAAFLRATGGYAHKLIF. DNA of the CDR3: TGTGCTCTTGGGGAACTAGCGGCCTTCCTACGTGCCACTGGGGGATACGCGCATAAACTCATCTTT.